This TCR beta chain was sequenced in a study of CD8+CD57+ T cells in acquired aplastic anemia. This clonotype was seen repeatedly, ten times or more. The use of genomic DNA as template underpinned the TCR beta VDJ and CDR3 profiling. TCRdb itself ran the reads through MiXCR, one entry per CDR3 protein. The sample holds 250,000 to 300,000 distinct CDR3 sequences, 56% seen once. Flow cytometry had shown expanded CD8+CD57+ cells in the patients chosen for sequencing. V lost 2 bases, J lost 5 bases, and 6 bases lay in between. CDR1 MNHEY and CDR2 SVGAGI come from the germline V gene. The CDR3 loop spans 12 amino acids.

The sample was sorted CD4+, CD8+, or CD8+CD57+ T cells (not recorded which) from PBMCs. The receptor's source is a human donor with aplastic anemia. This chain links TRBV6-5 with TRBJ1-2; D is possibly TRBD1 (5 bases). The CDR3 region is CASSYGTYGYTF. The CDR3 nucleotides are TGTGCCAGCAGTTACGGGACGTATGGCTACACCTTC.